Below are 16 T cell receptor beta chains sequenced from a single sample in a study of T cells in localized non-small cell lung cancer (dated by TCRdb to about 2020). Library generation was performed with the immunoSEQ multiplex PCR assay. Here the immuneACCESS table is served through TCRdb, limited to in-frame sequences with V and J called. Missing clones are a known gap in these copies; in checked studies unresolved V genes cover under half, and the rest lacks a known reason. In this sample the table shows around 31,000 clones, 85% to 95% of which occur a single time. Roughly 0.7% of the sample is taken by the ten largest. The input for sequencing was peripheral blood, taken before any cancer treatment. The receptor set was obtained from a woman aged 35-75 years with stage I lung adenocarcinoma.

V and J are TRBV2 and TRBJ2-7, with 8 nucleotides matching TRBD2. The CDR3 length is 14 residues. Germline assignment: CDR1 SNHLY and CDR2 FYNNEI. Trimming took 2 bases from V and 6 from J; bases not matched to a gene: 6. The CDR3 reads CASSERRGASEQYF. The CDR3 bases are TGTGCCAGCAGTGAAAGGCGGGGGGCCAGCGAGCAGTACTTC. The whole variable domain, remainder taken from reference TRBV2 and TRBJ2-7, is EPEVTQTPSHQVTQMGQEVILRCVPISNHLYFYWYRQILGQKVEFLVSFYNNEISEKSEIFDDQFSVERPDGSNFTLKIRSTKLEDSAMYFCASSERRGASEQYFGPGTRLTVT.

The gene calls are TRBV6-5 and TRBJ1-2, with D possibly being TRBD1 (6 bases). The CDR3 extends over 14 amino acids. The germline V gene encodes CDR1 MNHEY and CDR2 SVGAGI. V lost 4 bases to trimming and J lost 4 bases, with 13 bases between them. The CDR3 spells CASSFRGRTYGYTF. The CDR3 DNA reads as TGTGCCAGCAGTTTCAGGGGAAGAACCTATGGCTACACCTTC.

The chain is built from TRBV7-2 and TRBJ2-2, with D maybe TRBD1 (6 bases). Looked up from germline, CDR1 is SGHTA and CDR2 is FQGNSA. The CDR3 covers 14 residues. Trimming shortened V by 1 base and J by 4 bases, and 7 bases separated the two germline ends. The CDR3 region is CASSLGTATGELFF. CDR3 nucleotides: TGTGCCAGCAGCTTAGGGACAGCCACCGGGGAGCTGTTTTTT.

This chain connects TRBV27 to TRBJ2-6; tentatively, D is TRBD1 (6 bases). Germline lookup yields CDR1 MNHEY and CDR2 SMNVEV (reference sequence). The CDR3 sequence is 16 residues long. V was shortened by 5 bases and J by 0 bases, with 11 bases between the two germline ends. The CDR3 bases are TGTGCCAGCAGTCCCGGACAGCGCTCTGGGGCCAACGTCCTGACTTTC. It encodes CASSPGQRSGANVLTF.

The genes are TRBV7-9 and TRBJ1-3; no firm D call. The CDR3 runs to 11 residues. Per the germline V gene, CDR1 is SEHNR and CDR2 is FQNEAQ (reference sequence). Trimming stripped 0 bases from V and 8 bases from J, with 2 bases between. CDR3 bases: TGTGCCAGCAGCTTAGCAGACACCATATATTTT. It translates to CASSLADTIYF.

The chain couples TRBV19 to TRBJ1-2; D unclear. The germline V gene encodes CDR1 LNHDA and CDR2 SQIVND (reference sequence). Trimming removed 7 bases at V and 6 bases at J, with 24 bases between. This CDR3 has 16 amino acids. CDR3 protein: CASIVSGRTYQHGYTF. CDR3 bases: TGTGCCAGTATTGTCTCGGGGAGGACCTACCAACATGGCTACACCTTC.

The chain combines TRBV19 with TRBJ2-3; D gene unclear. Looked up from germline, CDR1 is LNHDA and CDR2 is SQIVND (reference sequence). V was trimmed by 3 bases and J by 0 bases, leaving 7 bases between them. This CDR3 comprises 14 residues. The chain's CDR3 is CASSMRTSTDTQYF. The CDR3 DNA follows: TGTGCCAGTAGTATGCGCACAAGCACAGATACGCAGTATTTT. The full variable domain, its missing parts supplied by reference TRBV19 and TRBJ2-3, is DGGITQSPKYLFRKEGQNVTLSCEQNLNHDAMYWYRQDPGQGLRLIYYSQIVNDFQKGDIAEGYSVSREKKESFPLTVTSAQKNPTAFYLCASSMRTSTDTQYFGPGTRLTVL.

The chain carries TRBV28 and TRBJ1-2, with D maybe TRBD1 (5 bases). Trimming removed 3 bases at V and 10 bases at J, with 33 bases between. The CDR3 extends over 19 amino acids. The germline V gene has CDR1 MDHEN and CDR2 SYDVKM. The CDR3 nucleotides read TGTGCCAGCAGTTTTTGGGACGGGGGAATTCCTCAGGGTGAGGAGAACTACACCTTC. It codes for CASSFWDGGIPQGEENYTF.

The genes are TRBV5-5 and TRBJ1-3, with D uncertain. CDR3 length equals 15 residues. CDR1 is SGHKS and CDR2 is YYEKEE in the germline V gene (reference sequence). Trimming left V 4 bases short and J 5 bases short, with 16 bases between. The CDR3 spells CASSPWEGERNTIYF. CDR3 in DNA: TGTGCCAGCAGCCCCTGGGAGGGAGAAAGAAACACCATATATTTT.

This chain uses TRBV19 with TRBJ1-4; D may be TRBD1 (6 bases). The CDR3 totals 17 residues. V was clipped by 3 bases and J by 10 bases, with 24 bases between them. The germline V gene has CDR1 LNHDA and CDR2 SQIVND (reference sequence). CDR3 in amino acids: CASSIRSEGPGGGKLFF. The CDR3 DNA follows: TGTGCCAGTAGTATCAGGTCGGAGGGACCGGGAGGGGGAAAACTGTTTTTT.

The chain couples TRBV19 to TRBJ1-4, with D unclear. V was cut by 2 bases and J by 9 bases, with 13 bases left in between. There are 14 residues in the CDR3. The germline gives CDR1 LNHDA, CDR2 SQIVND (reference sequence). The CDR3 loop is CASSISPDGKKLFF. For the CDR3, the DNA is TGTGCCAGTAGTATATCACCGGACGGGAAAAAACTGTTTTTT.

The rearrangement links TRBV29-1 to TRBJ2-1; D perhaps matches TRBD2 (6 bases). Germline CDR1 and CDR2: SQVTM and ANQGSEA. This CDR3 is built from 12 residues. Trimming removed 7 bases from V and 4 bases from J, with 11 bases in between. The CDR3 spells CSGGLAYNEQFF. The CDR3, as DNA: TGCAGCGGGGGACTGGCTTACAATGAGCAGTTCTTC.

The V call is TRBV19, the J call TRBJ1-5; D is perhaps TRBD1 (6 bases). Trimming removed 5 bases at V and 2 bases at J, with 13 bases between. Looked up from germline, CDR1 is LNHDA and CDR2 is SQIVND (reference sequence). This CDR3 has 15 residues. CDR3 coding DNA: TGTGCCAGTAGTTCATTCAGGGGTGGCAATCAGCCCCAGCATTTT. It encodes CASSSFRGGNQPQHF.

DNA for the CDR3: TGCGCCAGCAGCTCTGACAGGGGGAATAGGTACACTGAAGCTTTCTTT. The encoded protein is CASSSDRGNRYTEAFF. The chain has TRBV5-1 and TRBJ1-1; 9 nucleotides match TRBD1. The J segment lost 3 bases and the V segment lost 3 bases, leaving 9 bases of the junction unmatched. The CDR3 runs 16 residues. The germline V gene encodes CDR1 SGHRS and CDR2 YFSETQ.

J is TRBJ2-5 and V is TRBV11-1; 8 nucleotides align to TRBD2. Germline V CDR1 and CDR2: SGHAT, FQDESV (reference sequence). This CDR3 has 13 amino acids. V trimming: 1 base; J trimming: 14 bases; junction bases outside the gene matches: 9. The CDR3, as DNA: TGTGCCAGCAGCTTAGTGGGCGGGACTAGAATCTACTTC. Translated: CASSLVGGTRIYF.

The V and J genes are TRBV29-1 and TRBJ2-7; 8 nucleotides match TRBD1. The CDR3 length is 17 residues. Germline V gives CDR1 SQVTM, CDR2 ANQGSEA. J gave up 4 bases and V 5 bases, and 19 bases lay outside the gene matches. CDR3 sequence reads: CSVSRGQGFRRSYEQYF. The CDR3 DNA reads TGCAGCGTTAGCCGAGGACAGGGATTCCGTAGGTCATACGAGCAGTACTTC.